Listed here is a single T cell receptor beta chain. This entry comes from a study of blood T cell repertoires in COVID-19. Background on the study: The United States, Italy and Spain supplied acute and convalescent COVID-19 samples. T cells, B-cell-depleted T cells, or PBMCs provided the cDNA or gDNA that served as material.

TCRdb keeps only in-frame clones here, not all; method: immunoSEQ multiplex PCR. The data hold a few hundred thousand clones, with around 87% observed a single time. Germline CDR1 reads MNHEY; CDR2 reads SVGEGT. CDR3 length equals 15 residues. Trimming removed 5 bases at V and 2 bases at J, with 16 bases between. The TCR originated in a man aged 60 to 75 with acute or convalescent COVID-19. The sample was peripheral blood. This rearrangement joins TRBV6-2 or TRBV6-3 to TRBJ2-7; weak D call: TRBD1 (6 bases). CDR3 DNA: TGTGCCAGCAGTCAGGGACAATTCCCCGCCTACGAGCAGTACTTC. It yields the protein CASSQGQFPAYEQYF.